Listed below are T cell receptor beta chains from one sample, sequenced in a study of blood T cell repertoires in COVID-19. The protocol was immunoSEQ multiplex PCR, while the TCRdb copy is restricted to in-frame clones and leaves out a portion. The table shows about 48,000 clones, with 75% to 80% occurring only once. Sequencing used peripheral blood. The source is a human donor with active or convalescent COVID-19. The donor label of this sample is uncertain. The CDR3 runs from the conserved cysteine through the conserved F or W. The D gene is left open where the match is weak. Where a row states a size, it is once, few, many or the class of an expanded clone; other rows omit it.

clone_size j_call d_call cdr3_length v_call cdr3_nt cdr3_aa
NA TRBJ1-1 NA 14 TRBV6-6 TGTGCCAGCAGTTACGCCCAGGGGATAACTGAAGCTTTCTTT CASSYAQGITEAFF
NA TRBJ1-2 NA 12 TRBV3-1/TRBV3-2 TGTGCCAGCAGCCAAGATCGCAGAGGCTACACCTTC CASSQDRRGYTF
once TRBJ1-1 NA 15 TRBV6-5 TGTGCCAGCAGTCAAAGGAACAGGGAAGAAGCTGAAGCTTTCTTT CASSQRNREEAEAFF
NA TRBJ2-5 TRBD1 18 TRBV9 TGTGCCAGCAGCGTATCCCAGGGGGCAGAAATTATAGGCGAGACCCAGTACTTC CASSVSQGAEIIGETQYF
NA TRBJ1-5 NA 14 TRBV6-5 TGTGCCAGCAGTTACTCGGCAGGGGTTCAGCCCCAGCATTTT CASSYSAGVQPQHF
NA TRBJ2-2 NA 13 TRBV3-1/TRBV3-2 TGTGCCAGCAGCCAACTGAACACCGGGGAGCTGTTTTTT CASSQLNTGELFF
NA TRBJ2-7 NA 14 TRBV4-2 TGTGCCAGCAGCCTCTTAGCGATCGGGAGCGAGCAGTACTTC CASSLLAIGSEQYF
NA TRBJ2-5 TRBD2 18 TRBV20-1 TGCAGTGCTAGTCCCGGGACTAGCGAGTTGGGCCCTCGGGAGACCCAGTACTTC CSASPGTSELGPRETQYF
many TRBJ2-5 TRBD1 15 TRBV28 TGTGCCAGCAGTTTAAGGACAGGGGGCATTGAGACCCAGTACTTC CASSLRTGGIETQYF
NA TRBJ2-5 NA 15 TRBV15 TGTGCCACCAGCAGAGATCTGGGGAGCCAAGAGACCCAGTACTTC CATSRDLGSQETQYF
few TRBJ2-1 TRBD1 16 TRBV10-1 TGCGCCAGCAGCGATCAGGACAGGGGAACCTACAATGAGCAGTTCTTC CASSDQDRGTYNEQFF
once TRBJ2-3 NA 17 TRBV4-3 TGCGCCAGCAGCCAAGATCCGAGAGCGCCGGCCACAGATACGCAGTATTTT CASSQDPRAPATDTQYF
NA TRBJ1-5 NA 13 TRBV6-5 TGTGCCAGTGGAGACAGGTGGGACCAGCCCCAGCATTTT CASGDRWDQPQHF
NA TRBJ1-1 NA 14 TRBV13 TGTGCCAGCAGCCCCCGTAATACAGGGCTTGAAGCTTTCTTT CASSPRNTGLEAFF
few TRBJ2-1 NA 13 TRBV11-3 TGTGCCAGCAGCCCGAGCTCCTACAATGAGCAGTTCTTC CASSPSSYNEQFF
once TRBJ2-7 NA 12 TRBV28 TGTGCCAGCAGACCACAGGCCTCCGAGCAGTACTTC CASRPQASEQYF
NA TRBJ2-7 TRBD2 14 TRBV6-2/TRBV6-3 TGTGCCAGCAGTGGCGGCGGGGGCTCCTACGAGCAGTACTTC CASSGGGGSYEQYF
NA TRBJ2-2 NA 13 TRBV6-5 TGTGCCAGCAGTTCGCAGGGCTCCGGGGAGCTGTTTTTT CASSSQGSGELFF
NA TRBJ1-5 NA 14 TRBV19 TGTGCCAGTAGTGTTTCAGGTTACAATCAGCCCCAGCATTTT CASSVSGYNQPQHF
NA TRBJ1-2 NA 13 TRBV27 TGTGCCAGCAGTTTATTCAGGGACTATGGCTACACCTTC CASSLFRDYGYTF
once TRBJ1-2 NA 14 TRBV7-9 TGTGCCAGCAGCTCGGACAGCTTGGTCTATGGCTACACCTTC CASSSDSLVYGYTF
NA TRBJ2-7 TRBD1 17 TRBV29-1 TGCAGCGTTGAAGGTGGGCTGACAGGGGGCGCCTCTTACGAGCAGTACTTC CSVEGGLTGGASYEQYF
NA TRBJ2-1 TRBD2 15 TRBV28 TGTGCCAGCAGTCGACTAGCGGGTTTAAGGAATGAGCAGTTCTTC CASSRLAGLRNEQFF
many TRBJ2-3 NA 16 TRBV6-5 TGTGCCAGCAGTTACCGGGGACAACGGAGCACAGATACGCAGTATTTT CASSYRGQRSTDTQYF
once TRBJ1-2 TRBD1 13 TRBV5-5 TGTGCCAGCAGCTTGGGGACAGGGGATGGCTACACCTTC CASSLGTGDGYTF
NA TRBJ1-5 NA 13 TRBV29-1 TGCAGCGTCGGTGAGGATAGCAATCAGCCCCAGCATTTT CSVGEDSNQPQHF
NA TRBJ2-2 NA 13 TRBV7-3 TGTGCCAGCAGCCCCCGGGACTCCGGGGAGCTGTTTTTT CASSPRDSGELFF
NA TRBJ2-3 NA 16 TRBV5-8 TGTGCCAGCAGCGCAAAACTACGGATCGGCACAGATACGCAGTATTTT CASSAKLRIGTDTQYF
few TRBJ1-5 NA 13 TRBV3-1/TRBV3-2 TGTGCCAGCAGCTTTTCCGGGAATCAGCCCCAGCATTTT CASSFSGNQPQHF
NA TRBJ2-2 NA 14 TRBV7-8 TGTGCCAGCAGCTTAACTCATATCACCGGGGAGCTGTTTTTT CASSLTHITGELFF
NA TRBJ2-5 NA 13 TRBV5-6 TGTGCCAGCAGCTTTCGGTTCCAAGAGACCCAGTACTTC CASSFRFQETQYF
few TRBJ2-1 TRBD1 16 TRBV14 TGTGCCAGCAGCCGGGACATATTGACAGGGTCCAATGAGCAGTTCTTC CASSRDILTGSNEQFF
few TRBJ1-2 NA 14 TRBV28 TGTGCCAGCAGTTTACTGCGATTTAACTATGGCTACACCTTC CASSLLRFNYGYTF
NA TRBJ2-7 NA 13 TRBV7-8 TGTGCCAGCAGCTTGGGCAGGGACTACGAGCAGTACTTC CASSLGRDYEQYF
NA TRBJ2-5 TRBD1 14 TRBV28 TGTGCCAGCAGTCCCTGGACAGGGAGGGAGACCCAGTACTTC CASSPWTGRETQYF
many TRBJ1-1 NA 14 TRBV30 TGTGCCTGGAGTTTGAGGGCGGTGGGCACTGAAGCTTTCTTT CAWSLRAVGTEAFF
NA TRBJ2-5 TRBD2 15 TRBV7-7 TGTGCTAGCAGCTTAGTGGCTAGCGGGAAGGAGACCCAGTACTTC CASSLVASGKETQYF
NA TRBJ2-5 NA 17 TRBV5-8 TGTGCCAGCAGCTTGACCCCGGACAGTAAGACGGCAGAGACCCAGTACTTC CASSLTPDSKTAETQYF
NA TRBJ2-7 NA 12 TRBV27 TGTGCCAGCAGTTCGGTACCCTACGAGCAGTACTTC CASSSVPYEQYF
NA TRBJ2-5 NA 15 TRBV11-2 TGTGCCAGCAGCGGAGGTACAGTCCCTGGGGAGACCCAGTACTTC CASSGGTVPGETQYF
NA TRBJ1-2 NA 15 TRBV6-5 TGTGCCAGCAGTTACTCGATCAGGGTTTACTATGGCTACACCTTC CASSYSIRVYYGYTF